A selection of T cell receptor beta chains follows, all from one sample in a study of cytomegalovirus exposure and HLA in healthy donors. Only in-frame clones appear in the TCRdb table, and some are missing; sequencing was by immunoSEQ multiplex PCR. The sample shows roughly 330,000 clones, about 90% of them seen only once. Sequencing was carried out using PBMCs. These receptors were taken from a woman aged 25-40 years in good health and CMV-seropositive. Each CDR3 is given with its conserved first and last residue. A D gene is named only where the DNA matches it firmly. Expanded clones are given a class, and other clones once, few, many or no size at all.

j_call,d_call,v_call,clone_size,cdr3_nt,cdr3_aa
TRBJ1-3,TRBD1,TRBV30,once,TGTGCCTGGAGTGGGGACAGCTGGGATACCATATATTTT,CAWSGDSWDTIYF
TRBJ2-5,.,TRBV20-1,.,TGCAGTGCTAGAGAAGGGGAGACCCAGTACTTC,CSAREGETQYF
TRBJ1-4,.,TRBV7-2,.,TGTGCCAGCACCCGCGGGAGGGTGGGTGAAAAACTGTTTTTT,CASTRGRVGEKLFF
TRBJ2-1,.,TRBV28,.,TGTGCCAGCAGTTTACGACAGACCTACAATGAGCAGTTCTTC,CASSLRQTYNEQFF
TRBJ1-2,.,TRBV5-1,.,TGCGCCAGCAGCTTGGCTGGGGGGGTTCGCTACACCTTC,CASSLAGGVRYTF
TRBJ2-3,TRBD2,TRBV9,.,TGTGCCAGCAGCGTCCTAGCGGGGGGGCTGACAGATACGCAGTATTTT,CASSVLAGGLTDTQYF
TRBJ2-7,.,TRBV6-5,.,TGTGCCAGCAGCCCCAGCCAGGGCGCCTACGAGCAGTACTTC,CASSPSQGAYEQYF
TRBJ2-1,.,TRBV7-3,.,TGTGCCAGCAGCTTAGGAGGGATTGAGCAGTTCTTC,CASSLGGIEQFF
TRBJ2-7,TRBD2,TRBV2,.,TGTGCCGGGAGACTAGCGGGACCCTCCTACGAGCAGTACTTC,CAGRLAGPSYEQYF
TRBJ2-3,TRBD2,TRBV7-6,once,TGTGCCAGCAGCTCTACTAGCGGGAGCGCAGATACGCAGTATTTT,CASSSTSGSADTQYF
TRBJ2-5,.,TRBV5-1,.,TGCGCCAGCAGCCCGGACCTCCTGGGGACCCAGTACTTC,CASSPDLLGTQYF
TRBJ2-1,.,TRBV5-6,.,TGTGCCAGCAGCAAACCGGACCAGATAGGGCCTGAGCAGTTCTTC,CASSKPDQIGPEQFF
TRBJ1-2,TRBD1,TRBV2,.,TGTGCCAGCAGCCGCGGACAGGGAGATAACTATGGCTACACCTTC,CASSRGQGDNYGYTF